This T cell receptor (beta chain) was identified during a study of blood T cell repertoires in COVID-19. At the level of the study: Italy, Spain and the United States were the sources of the convalescent and acute COVID-19 samples. PBMCs, B-cell-depleted T cells, or T cells were the source of the cDNA or gDNA that made up the material.

The germline CDR1 and CDR2 sequences are LGHDT and YNNKEL (reference sequence). Trimming took 0 bases from V and 2 from J; bases not matched to a gene: 7. CDR3 length: 17 amino acids. In the source study's methods: Reference gene primer amplification yielded estimated nucleated cell counts. Measured with immunoSEQ multiplex PCR; TCRdb has only the in-frame clones, and not every one. V and J calls and clone size follow that table, whereas D and trimming were derived from the DNA. Of around 80,000 clones listed, more than 85% were seen once; the top ten hold just under 0.6%. The sequenced sample was peripheral blood. The chain joins TRBV3-1 (or the pseudogene TRBV3-2) to TRBJ2-3; 8 bases line up with TRBD2. The sequence was collected from a man in his sixties with acute or convalescent COVID-19. The CDR3 coding sequence is TGTGCCAGCAGCCAAGATCCTCTAGCGGGCCTCACAGATACGCAGTATTTT. Its translation is CASSQDPLAGLTDTQYF.